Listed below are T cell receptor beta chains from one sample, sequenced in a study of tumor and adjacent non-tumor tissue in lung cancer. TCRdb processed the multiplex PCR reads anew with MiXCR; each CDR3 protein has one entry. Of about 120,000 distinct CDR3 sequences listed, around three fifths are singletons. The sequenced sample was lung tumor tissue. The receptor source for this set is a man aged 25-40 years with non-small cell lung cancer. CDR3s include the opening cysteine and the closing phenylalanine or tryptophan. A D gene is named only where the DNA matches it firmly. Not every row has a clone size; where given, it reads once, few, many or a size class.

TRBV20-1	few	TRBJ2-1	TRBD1	CSADRVGNEQFF	TGCAGTGCTGACAGGGTAGGAAATGAGCAGTTCTTC
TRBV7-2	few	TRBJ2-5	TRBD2	CASSPHDGGSIGETQYF	TGTGCCAGCAGCCCCCACGACGGCGGGAGTATTGGAGAGACCCAGTACTTC
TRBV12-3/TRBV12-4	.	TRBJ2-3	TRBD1	CTSSRDSPTDTQYF	TGTACCAGCAGTAGGGACAGCCCCACAGATACGCAGTATTTT
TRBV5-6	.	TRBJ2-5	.	CASSPLSGCRETQYF	TGTGCCAGCAGCCCTCTTTCAGGGTGCAGAGAGACCCAGTACTTC
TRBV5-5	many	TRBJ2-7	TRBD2	CASSLDGGGSYEQYF	TGTGCCAGCAGCTTGGATGGGGGGGGTTCTTACGAGCAGTACTTC
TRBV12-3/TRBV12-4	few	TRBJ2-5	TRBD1	CASSPRTGGSGETQYF	TGTGCCAGCAGTCCTCGGACAGGGGGCTCGGGTGAGACCCAGTACTTC
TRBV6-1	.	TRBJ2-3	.	CATSVPVKNTQYF	TGTGCCACCTCGGTCCCGGTGAAGAATACACAGTATTTT
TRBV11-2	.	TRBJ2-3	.	CASGLEIATDTQYF	TGTGCCAGCGGCTTAGAAATAGCCACAGATACACAGTATTTT
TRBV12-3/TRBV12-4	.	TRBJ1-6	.	CASSLEGRYNSPLHF	TGTGCCAGCAGTTTGGAGGGCCGCTATAATTCACCCCTCCACTTT
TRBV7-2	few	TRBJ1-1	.	CASSLVSRGEAFF	TGTGCCAGCAGCTTAGTCTCTAGGGGTGAAGCTTTCTTT
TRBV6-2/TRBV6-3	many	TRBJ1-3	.	CASTGHDGNTIYF	TGTGCCAGCACCGGACACGATGGAAACACCATATATTTT
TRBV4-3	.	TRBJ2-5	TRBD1	CVSSQRGQGEETQYF	TGCGTCAGCAGTCAGCGGGGACAGGGGGAAGAGACCCAGTACTTC
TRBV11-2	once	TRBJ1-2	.	CASSSPLSAQVDGYTF	TGTGCCAGCAGCTCCCCCCTTAGTGCACAGGTCGATGGCTACACTTTC
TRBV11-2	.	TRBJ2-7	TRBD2	CAISLSRGEQYF	TGTGCCATCAGCTTAAGCCGGGGGGAGCAATACTTC
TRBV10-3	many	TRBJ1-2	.	CATKRGDFNYGYTF	TGTGCCACAAAACGGGGAGATTTCAACTATGGCTACACCTTC
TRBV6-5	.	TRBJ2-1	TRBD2	CASSRLAGPYNEQLF	TGTGCCAGCAGCCGACTAGCGGGGCCCTACAATGAGCAGTTATTC
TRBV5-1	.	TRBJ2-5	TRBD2	CASTGGSVGETQYF	TGCGCCAGCACTGGCGGGAGTGTGGGAGAGACCCAGTACTTC
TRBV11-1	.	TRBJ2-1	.	CASSLEAANEQLF	TGTGCCAGCAGCCTAGAGGCTGCCAATGAGCAGCTCTTC
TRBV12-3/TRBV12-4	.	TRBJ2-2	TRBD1	CASILWRQGVGELFF	TGTGCCAGCATTTTATGGAGACAGGGGGTCGGGGAGTTGTTTTTT
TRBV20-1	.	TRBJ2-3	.	CSTPPTRATDMQYF	TGCAGTACTCCCCCGACGCGGGCAACAGATATGCAGTATTTT
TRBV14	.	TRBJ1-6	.	CASSVFGRGARSPLHF	TGTGCCAGCAGCGTCTTCGGACGGGGGGCTCGATCACCCCTCCACTTT
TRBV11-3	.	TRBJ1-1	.	CASSFSGTTEAFF	TGTGCCAGCAGCTTCTCGGGGACCACTGAAGCTTTCTTT
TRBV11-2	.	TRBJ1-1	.	CASSLEVPGWVGTEAFF	TGTGCCAGCAGCTTAGAAGTACCAGGGTGGGTAGGCACTGAAGCTTTCTTT
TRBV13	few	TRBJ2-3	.	CASSFLTLRDTQYF	TGTGCCAGCAGCTTTCTGACCCTAAGGGATACGCAGTATTTT
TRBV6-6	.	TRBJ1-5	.	CASGVASPSQPQHF	TGTGCCAGCGGCGTCGCCTCTCCTAGTCAGCCCCAGCATTTT
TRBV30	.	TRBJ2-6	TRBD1	CAWSTQGDGVNVLTF	TGTGCCTGGAGTACACAGGGGGACGGAGTCAACGTCCTGACTTTC
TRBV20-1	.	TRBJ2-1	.	CGARTSRGYNEHFF	TGCGGTGCTCGTACTAGCAGAGGTTACAATGAGCACTTCTTC
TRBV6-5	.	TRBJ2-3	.	CASSYSWGVPDTQYF	TGTGCCAGCAGTTACTCGTGGGGGGTCCCAGATACGCAGTATTTT
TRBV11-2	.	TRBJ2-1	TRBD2	CASIPGLAGGGSYKQFF	TGTGCCAGCATCCCGGGACTAGCGGGAGGGGGTTCTTATAAGCAGTTCTTC
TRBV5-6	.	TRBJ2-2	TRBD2	CASSFSRGVDTGELFF	TGTGCCAGCAGCTTCTCACGGGGGGTAGACACCGGGGAGCTGTTTTTT
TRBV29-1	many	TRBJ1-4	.	CSVGRGRGVNEKLFF	TGCAGCGTTGGTCGCGGTCGGGGGGTTAATGAAAAACTGTTTTTT
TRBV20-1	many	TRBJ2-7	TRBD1	CSATRDRGSYEQYF	TGCAGTGCTACTCGGGACAGGGGCTCCTACGAGCAGTACTTC
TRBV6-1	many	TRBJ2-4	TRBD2	CASSDGGAAKNIQYF	TGTGCCAGCAGTGACGGGGGGGCCGCCAAAAACATTCAGTACTTC
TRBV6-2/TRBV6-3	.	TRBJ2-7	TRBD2	CGSTTSGRREQYF	TGTGGCAGCACCACTAGCGGGAGGCGCGAGCAGTACTTC
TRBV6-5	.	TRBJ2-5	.	CASNCSLWETQYF	TGTGCCAGCAACTGTTCGCTGTGGGAGACCCAGTACTTC
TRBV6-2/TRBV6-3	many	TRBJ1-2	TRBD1	CASSSRQGSGYTF	TGTGCCAGCAGCTCTCGACAGGGAAGTGGCTACACCTTC
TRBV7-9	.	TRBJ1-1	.	CASSLGGPVMNTEALF	TGTGCCAGCAGTCTAGGGGGGCCGGTAATGAACACTGAAGCTTTATTT
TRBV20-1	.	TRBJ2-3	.	CSASVGGPEDTQYF	TGCAGTGCTAGCGTGGGGGGGCCTGAAGATACGCAATATTTT
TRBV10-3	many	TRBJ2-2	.	CAISKDRNTGELFF	TGTGCCATCTCGAAGGACCGAAACACCGGGGAGCTGTTTTTT
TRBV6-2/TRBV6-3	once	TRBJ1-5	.	CASNSGNGNQPQHF	TGTGCCAGCAATTCAGGGAACGGCAATCAACCCCAGCATTTT
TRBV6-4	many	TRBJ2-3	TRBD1	CASSDGTGGDTQYF	TGTGCCAGCAGTGACGGGACAGGGGGAGATACGCAGTATTTT
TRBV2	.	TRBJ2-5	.	CASSGDFEETQYF	TGTGCCAGCAGTGGAGACTTTGAAGAGACCCAGTACTTC
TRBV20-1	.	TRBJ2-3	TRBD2	CSARDESGGAVLRDTQYF	TGCAGTGCTAGAGATGAGAGCGGGGGGGCCGTTCTACGAGATACGCAGTATTTT
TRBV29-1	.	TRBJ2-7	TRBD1	CRALESGTGGREQYF	TGCCGCGCCTTAGAGTCCGGGACAGGGGGCCGCGAGCAGTACTTC
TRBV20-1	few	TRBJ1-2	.	CSTRLGGRGYGYTF	TGCAGTACTAGACTGGGGGGCCGGGGCTATGGCTACACCTTC
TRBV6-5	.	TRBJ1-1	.	CASSYRGRMNTETFF	TGTGCCAGCAGTTACCGAGGGCGGATGAACACTGAAACTTTCTTC
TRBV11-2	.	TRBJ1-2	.	CAISLGGASRVYGYTF	TGTGCCATCAGCTTAGGGGGAGCGTCCAGGGTGTATGGCTACACCTTC
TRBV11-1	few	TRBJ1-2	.	CASIFREYDGYTF	TGTGCCAGCATCTTCCGGGAGTATGATGGCTACACCTTC
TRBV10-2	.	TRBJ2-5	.	CANSESTRGRETQYF	TGCGCCAACAGTGAGTCAACTAGGGGGAGGGAGACCCAGTACTTC
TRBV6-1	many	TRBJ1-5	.	CASNRQLLSNQPQHF	TGTGCCAGCAACAGACAGCTTCTTAGCAATCAGCCCCAGCATTTT
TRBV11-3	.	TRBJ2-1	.	CASNLNRNKQFF	TGTGCCAGCAACCTTAATAGGAATAAGCAGTTCTTC
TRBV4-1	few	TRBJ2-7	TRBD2	CASSPTGGAYEQYF	TGCGCCAGCAGCCCAACGGGGGGGGCGTACGAGCAGTACTTC
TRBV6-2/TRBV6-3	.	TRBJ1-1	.	CASSYSIEAREGFF	TGTGCCAGCAGTTACTCGATTGAGGCGCGAGAAGGTTTCTTT
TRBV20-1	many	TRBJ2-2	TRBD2	CSAKGLAGGLSGELFF	TGCAGTGCAAAGGGACTAGCGGGAGGTCTGTCCGGGGAGCTGTTTTTT
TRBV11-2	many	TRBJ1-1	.	CASSLGHRAGAFF	TGTGCCAGCAGCTTAGGGCACAGGGCAGGAGCTTTCTTT
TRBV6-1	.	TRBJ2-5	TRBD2	CASSARAGEKMGRVQETQYF	TGTGCCAGCAGTGCAAGGGCGGGAGAGAAGATGGGTCGGGTACAAGAGACCCAGTACTTC